The 27 T cell receptor beta chains below all came from one sample that was sequenced in a study of shared clonotypes between healthy human individuals. Generated by immunoSEQ multiplex PCR, the TCRdb table keeps only in-frame clones and is missing some. Among 2.3 million or so clones listed, about 92% were seen once. The sample consisted of naive CD4+ T cells from PBMCs. Subset given: CD45RA+ positively selected. All receptors come from a young man in good health. Some clones in this sample may be carry-over from other donors' samples.

As to this clone: The same CDR3 is also encoded by other DNA sequences in this sample. The chain carries TRBV30 and TRBJ2-7; a weak D match, TRBD1 (6 bases). Trimming left V 4 bases short and J 2 bases short, with 6 bases between. Looked up from germline, CDR1 is GTSNPN and CDR2 is SVGIG (reference sequence). The CDR3 has 11 residues. CDR3 loop: CAWNRAYEQYF. The DNA for the CDR3 is TGTGCCTGGAACAGGGCCTACGAGCAGTACTTC.

The chain combines TRBV6-1 with TRBJ2-7, with D perhaps matching TRBD1 (7 bases). The CDR3 runs 15 residues. The germline V gene has CDR1 MNHNS and CDR2 SASEGT. The V end was cut by 5 bases, the J end by 2 bases, with 16 bases between. CDR3 loop: CASSRQGSGTYEQYF. The CDR3 nucleotides read TGTGCCAGCAGTCGACAGGGTAGCGGAACCTACGAGCAGTACTTC.

This rearrangement joins TRBV20-1 to TRBJ2-1, with a weak D call TRBD2 (5 bases). Germline CDR1 reads DFQATT; CDR2 reads SNEGSKA (reference sequence). Trimming removed 5 bases at V and 9 bases at J, with 11 bases between. The length of the CDR3 is 11 residues. The CDR3 nucleotides read TGCAGTGCTGCGGACTCTTTTGAGCAGTTCTTC. This gives the protein CSAADSFEQFF.

V usage is TRBV7-2 and J usage is TRBJ2-2, with 7 bases lining up with TRBD2. Germline CDR1 SGHTA, CDR2 FQGNSA. This CDR3 has 16 amino acids. J gave up 6 bases and V 3 bases, and 10 bases lay outside the gene matches. This CDR3 reads CASSFLSGMVAGELFF. The CDR3 DNA reads as TGTGCCAGCAGCTTTCTCAGCGGGATGGTCGCCGGGGAGCTGTTTTTT.

The chain couples TRBV30 to TRBJ1-2, with D possibly TRBD1 on 5 matching bases. The CDR3 has 14 amino acids. Trimming left V 0 bases short and J 4 bases short, with 12 bases between. Germline V gives CDR1 GTSNPN, CDR2 SVGIG (reference sequence). In nucleotides, the CDR3 is TGTGCCTGGAGTGTTGGGGGGTCGAGCTATGGCTACACCTTC. Translating gives CAWSVGGSSYGYTF.

V and J are TRBV18 and TRBJ1-1; the D gene is possibly TRBD1 (6 bases). The CDR3 totals 14 residues. With 5 bases removed from V and 4 bases from J, the gap between germline ends came to 14 bases. Germline values: CDR1 KGHSH, CDR2 LQKENI. The CDR3 here is CASSTRGGGTEAFF. The CDR3 nucleotides read TGTGCCAGCTCAACCAGGGGAGGGGGCACTGAAGCTTTCTTT.

The chain combines TRBV7-3 with TRBJ2-2; TRBD2 is a possible D gene (6 bases). This CDR3 spans 14 amino acids. V shed 2 bases and J shed 6 bases, with 10 bases lying between them. Germline lookup yields CDR1 SGHTA and CDR2 FQGTGA. CDR3: CASSLYRESGELFF. The CDR3, as DNA: TGTGCCAGCAGCTTATACCGGGAGTCCGGGGAGCTGTTTTTT.

The chain joins TRBV11-3 to TRBJ2-2; weak D call: TRBD2 (5 bases). CDR3 size: 17 residues. In germline, CDR1 is SGHNT, CDR2 YENEEA. The V end lost 0 bases, the J end lost 4 bases, and 15 bases lay between the germline ends. The CDR3 reads CASSLDGRPRGTGELFF. CDR3 nucleotide sequence: TGTGCCAGCAGCTTAGATGGAAGACCACGGGGCACCGGGGAGCTGTTTTTT.

The chain carries TRBV30 and TRBJ2-1; 9 bases are a match to TRBD2. V dropped 0 bases and J dropped 1; count of bases not matched to a gene: 7. This CDR3 spans 17 amino acids. Per the germline V gene, CDR1 is GTSNPN and CDR2 is SVGIG (reference sequence). The DNA for the CDR3 is TGTGCCTGGAGTGTTTTCGGTAGCGGGAGATCCTACAATGAGCAGTTCTTC. It codes for CAWSVFGSGRSYNEQFF.

This chain connects TRBV28 to TRBJ2-7; D not resolved. Trimming took 3 bases from V and 2 from J, leaving 11 bases between them. There are 14 residues in the CDR3. CDR1 and CDR2 from the germline V gene are MDHEN and SYDVKM. The CDR3 region is CASSLAGFAYEQYF. CDR3 nucleotide sequence: TGTGCCAGCAGTTTGGCCGGGTTTGCCTACGAGCAGTACTTC.

The chain carries TRBV10-3 and TRBJ1-2, with a possible D match to TRBD1 (5 bases). This CDR3 has 14 residues. CDR1 is ENHRY, CDR2 SYGVKD, per germline. Trimming removed 6 bases at V and 8 bases at J, with 19 bases between. The CDR3 DNA is TGTGCCATCAGAACCCTTGACAGTCCCCAGGGCTACACCTTC. This gives the protein CAIRTLDSPQGYTF.

This chain links TRBV4-3 with TRBJ2-2; no reliable D call. The germline V gene encodes CDR1 LGHNA and CDR2 YSLEER. The V gene lost 3 bases and the J gene lost 5 bases, with 4 bases spanning the gap. The CDR3 has 12 residues. The CDR3 DNA sequence: TGCGCCAGCAGCCATACGACCGGGGAGCTGTTTTTT. As protein: CASSHTTGELFF.

This rearrangement joins TRBV28 to TRBJ2-7; D perhaps matches TRBD1 (6 bases). The V end was cut by 5 bases, the J end by 2 bases, with 19 bases between. There are 16 residues in the CDR3. The germline V gene has CDR1 MDHEN and CDR2 SYDVKM. The chain's CDR3 is CASSPGDIAPPYEQYF. CDR3 DNA sequence: TGTGCCAGCAGTCCCGGGGACATCGCGCCGCCCTACGAGCAGTACTTC.

V gene TRBV19 combines with J gene TRBJ1-1; D is uncertain. This CDR3 spans 15 amino acids. Deletions cut 4 bases from V and 1 base from J, with 13 bases between. Per the germline V gene, CDR1 is LNHDA and CDR2 is SQIVND (reference sequence). CDR3 amino acids: CASSNYPQTNTEAFF. CDR3 nucleotides: TGTGCCAGTAGTAATTACCCCCAGACGAACACTGAAGCTTTCTTT.

The V call is TRBV9, the J call TRBJ2-1; D is undetermined. V lost 3 bases to trimming and J lost 4 bases, with 5 bases between them. This CDR3 has 12 amino acids. From germline, CDR1 is SGDLS and CDR2 YYNGEE. The CDR3 DNA follows: TGTGCCAGCAGCGCGAAATACAATGAGCAGTTCTTC. It encodes CASSAKYNEQFF.

The V and J genes are TRBV7-2 and TRBJ1-4; D call uncertain. CDR1 and CDR2 (germline): SGHTA, FQGNSA. The V end lost 5 bases, the J end lost 3 bases, and 10 bases lay between the germline ends. The length of the CDR3 is 14 residues. CDR3 amino acids: CASSKGLANEKLFF. DNA of the CDR3: TGTGCCAGCAGCAAAGGGCTCGCTAATGAAAAACTGTTTTTT.

J is TRBJ2-1 and V is TRBV7-9; 10 positions agree with TRBD2. The ends lost 4 bases at V and 2 bases at J; junction bases unmatched: 8. The germline V gene encodes CDR1 SEHNR and CDR2 FQNEAQ (reference sequence). The CDR3 loop spans 17 amino acids. CDR3 DNA: TGTGCCAGCAGCTCAGGAAGGACTAGCGGCCCCTACAATGAGCAGTTCTTC. It encodes CASSSGRTSGPYNEQFF. The full variable domain, with the rest looked up from reference TRBV7-9 and TRBJ2-1, is DTGVSQNPRHKITKRGQNVTFRCDPISEHNRLYWYRQTLGQGPEFLTYFQNEAQLEKSRLLSDRFSAERPKGSFSTLEIQRTEQGDSAMYLCASSSGRTSGPYNEQFFGPGTRLTVL.

This clone has more than one count but fewer than ten. The chain carries TRBV7-9 and TRBJ1-1; D unresolved. Per the germline V gene, CDR1 is SEHNR and CDR2 is FQNEAQ (reference sequence). Trimming removed 0 bases from V and 4 bases from J, with 3 bases in between. The CDR3 is made up of 12 amino acids. CDR3 sequence reads: CASSLATTEAFF. The CDR3, as DNA: TGTGCCAGCAGCTTAGCGACCACTGAAGCTTTCTTT.

The V call is TRBV6-6, the J call TRBJ2-7; 8 bases line up with TRBD2. There are 14 residues in the CDR3. CDR1 MNHNY and CDR2 SVGAGI come from the germline V gene (reference sequence). V shed 6 bases, J shed 0 bases, and the junction held 4 bases outside the gene matches. Here the CDR3 reads CASRLAASSYEQYF. The CDR3 DNA reads as TGTGCCAGCAGACTAGCGGCGAGCTCCTACGAGCAGTACTTC.

The V call is TRBV5-1, the J call TRBJ1-4; possible D gene TRBD1, 6 bases. This CDR3 is 16 amino acids long. Trimming cost V 3 bases and J 3 bases, with 15 bases left between them. CDR1 is SGHRS and CDR2 is YFSETQ in the germline V gene. The chain's CDR3 is CASSSTQGGPNEKLFF. In DNA form, the CDR3 reads TGCGCCAGCAGCTCAACACAGGGTGGCCCTAATGAAAAACTGTTTTTT.

This sequence joins TRBV7-6 and TRBJ2-1, with 8 bases lining up with TRBD2. V trimming: 1 base; J trimming: 3 bases; junction bases outside the gene matches: 5. Germline-derived CDR1 and CDR2 are SGHVS and FNYEAQ. This CDR3 is 16 amino acids long. CDR3 loop: CASSLVGTSGYNEQFF. DNA of the CDR3: TGTGCCAGCAGCTTAGTTGGTACTAGCGGCTACAATGAGCAGTTCTTC.

The chain couples TRBV5-1 to TRBJ2-7; TRBD1 is a possible D gene (6 bases). Germline V gives CDR1 SGHRS, CDR2 YFSETQ. The CDR3 runs 14 residues. V lost 4 bases, J lost 5 bases, and 16 bases lay in between. Here the CDR3 reads CASSIQGPNHEQYF. In DNA form, the CDR3 reads TGCGCCAGCAGCATACAGGGTCCAAACCACGAGCAGTACTTC. The complete variable domain, with remaining parts taken from reference TRBV5-1 and TRBJ2-7, reads KAGVTQTPRYLIKTRGQQVTLSCSPISGHRSVSWYQQTPGQGLQFLFEYFSETQRNKGNFPGRFSGRQFSNSRSEMNVSTLELGDSALYLCASSIQGPNHEQYFGPGTRLTVT.

The table lists this clone with a count of one. This sample also contains other DNA sequences that code for the same CDR3. The chain carries TRBV15 and TRBJ1-5; D not resolved. CDR1 is LNHNV and CDR2 is YYDKDF in the germline V gene (reference sequence). V was pared by 4 bases and J by 0 bases, with 7 bases between. This CDR3 is 14 amino acids long. The CDR3 DNA is TGTGCCACCAGCAAAGGATATAGCAATCAGCCCCAGCATTTT. Translated, it gives CATSKGYSNQPQHF.

This chain joins TRBV15 and TRBJ2-2, with 9 bases fitting TRBD1. The CDR3 has 16 amino acids. The germline CDR1 and CDR2 sequences are LNHNV and YYDKDF (reference sequence). V lost 5 bases, J lost 5 bases, and 9 bases stayed unmatched. The chain's CDR3 is CATSSRQGGNTGELFF. CDR3 coding DNA: TGTGCCACCAGCTCACGACAGGGGGGCAATACCGGGGAGCTGTTTTTT.

In regard to this clone: The same CDR3 also results from other DNA sequences found in this sample. V gene TRBV28 combines with J gene TRBJ1-5; D gene unclear. Germline-derived CDR1 and CDR2 are MDHEN and SYDVKM. Trimming cost V 8 bases and J 5 bases, with 10 bases left between them. This CDR3 contains 12 residues. CDR3 amino acids: CASARGHQPQHF. CDR3 coding DNA: TGTGCCAGCGCCCGAGGGCATCAGCCCCAGCATTTT.

The CDR3 spells CSFQQGTNEKLFF. In nucleotides, the CDR3 is TGCAGCTTCCAACAGGGGACTAATGAAAAACTGTTTTTT. The rearrangement links TRBV29-1 to TRBJ1-4, with TRBD1 matching 7 bases. The germline V gene encodes CDR1 SQVTM and CDR2 ANQGSEA. J lost 2 bases, V lost 8 bases, and 5 bases had no gene match. The CDR3 is 13 amino acids.

This clone was picked up one time. The chain employs TRBV5-1 and TRBJ2-1; 7 nucleotides agree with TRBD2. Germline loops: CDR1 SGHRS, CDR2 YFSETQ. V shed 4 bases and J 4 bases; nucleotides not matched to a gene: 11. CDR3 length equals 16 residues. CDR3 bases: TGCGCCAGCAGCGCACGGTCGCTAGCGGCGTACAATGAGCAGTTCTTC. Amino acid sequence: CASSARSLAAYNEQFF.